This T cell receptor (beta chain) was identified in a study of cytomegalovirus exposure and HLA in healthy donors. General observations from the study: Earlier analysis found most TCR beta V segments productive about 90% or about 30% of the time. In a later analysis, compared with equally common non-associated chains, HLA-associated beta chains were more expanded. Follow-up analysis later connected one missense variant in DCLRE1C with trimming of TCR beta V- and J-genes.

Germline-derived CDR1 and CDR2 are MDHEN and SYDVKM. This CDR3 has 14 amino acids. V lost 3 bases and J 0 bases, leaving 9 bases between the germline ends. This clone was detected only once. Its antigen is not identified. The PCR was carried out with 60 Vbeta primers and 13 Jbeta primers. TCRdb keeps only in-frame clones here, not all; method: immunoSEQ multiplex PCR. The sample lists about 140,000 clones, roughly 66% seen once, with 6.5% in the top ten. The rearrangement links TRBV28 to TRBJ2-7, with D possibly being TRBD1 (5 bases). Sequenced material: PBMCs. This receptor was obtained from a woman aged 55-70 years in good health and CMV-seronegative. The CDR3: CASSLSQGSYEQYF. The CDR3 DNA sequence: TGTGCCAGCAGTTTGAGTCAGGGCTCCTACGAGCAGTACTTC.